This TCR beta chain appears in the sequencing data of a study of lymphopenia after photon versus proton radiotherapy. Notes on the study in general: Better survival with proton therapy was suggested as possible, not demonstrated.

Germline assignment: CDR1 SGHAT and CDR2 FQNNGV. V lost 5 bases and J lost 5, with 12 bases in between. CDR3 length equals 13 residues. Here immunoSEQ multiplex PCR was the method, and the copy in TCRdb shows in-frame clones only, minus some. The sample has 8,000 or so clones; about 85% are singletons. Comment on this clone: As yet, its antigen is unknown.

The chain is built from TRBV11-2 and TRBJ2-5; TRBD1 or TRBD2 may be the D gene (5 bases each). Specimen: peripheral blood, collected from a patient treated with photon-based radiotherapy. The receptor was derived from a woman in her sixties or seventies with pancreatic cancer. The CDR3 DNA is TGTGCCAGCAGCCCTGGGGGACGCGAGACCCAGTACTTC. It is translated as CASSPGGRETQYF.